This entry lists 27 T cell receptor beta chains sequenced from one sample in a study of shared clonotypes between healthy human individuals. Some clones are missing from TCRdb's copy, which holds only in-frame ones; the method was immunoSEQ multiplex PCR. The data hold about 600,000 clones, with roughly 97% observed a single time. Sequenced: naive CD4+ T cells sorted from blood. The subset is: CD45RA+ positively selected. The receptors originated from a woman aged 25 to 39 in good health.

This chain uses TRBV29-1 with TRBJ1-2; unclear D gene. CDR1 is SQVTM, CDR2 ANQGSEA, per germline. V lost 0 bases and J lost 4, with 9 bases in between. The CDR3 totals 13 residues. In DNA, the CDR3 is TGCAGCGTTGAAGATCAGGAGACCTATGGCTACACCTTC. It yields the protein CSVEDQETYGYTF. Combining the CDR3 with reference TRBV29-1 and TRBJ1-2 gives the whole variable domain SAVISQKPSRDICQRGTSLTIQCQVDSQVTMMFWYRQQPGQSLTLIATANQGSEATYESGFVIDKFPISRPNLTFSTLTVSNMSPEDSSIYLCSVEDQETYGYTFGSGTRLTVV.

The chain is built from TRBV6-5 and TRBJ2-1, with no clear D. This CDR3 contains 14 residues. Deletions cut 0 bases from V and 7 bases from J, with 10 bases between. Germline assignment: CDR1 MNHEY and CDR2 SVGAGI. CDR3 nucleotide sequence: TGTGCCAGCAGTTACTCGGGGTTTGGAAATGAGCAGTTCTTC. Amino acids: CASSYSGFGNEQFF.

J is TRBJ2-2 and V is TRBV27, with 7 nucleotides matching TRBD2. J lost 5 bases, V lost 2 bases, and 8 bases had no gene match. The CDR3 has 16 amino acids. Germline CDR1 and CDR2: MNHEY and SMNVEV (reference sequence). CDR3 amino acids: CASSLTLGGRTGELFF. In DNA, the CDR3 is TGTGCCAGCAGTTTAACCCTCGGGGGGAGGACCGGGGAGCTGTTTTTT.

The CDR3 here is CASTSLWGEETQYF. CDR3 nucleotide sequence: TGTGCCAGTACCTCCCTGTGGGGGGAGGAGACCCAGTACTTC. This chain joins TRBV19 and TRBJ2-5; possible D gene TRBD2, 6 bases. This CDR3 is 14 amino acids long. In germline, CDR1 is LNHDA, CDR2 SQIVND (reference sequence). V lost 7 bases and J lost 5, with 17 bases in between.

This sequence joins TRBV10-1 and TRBJ1-1; TRBD1 matches 7 bases. Losses at the gene ends were 6 bases for V and 1 base for J; bases not matched to a gene: 11. The CDR3 consists of 16 residues. The germline V gene has CDR1 WNHNN and CDR2 SYGVQD (reference sequence). CDR3 region: CASSHGTASENTEAFF. The CDR3 coding sequence is TGCGCCAGCAGCCACGGGACAGCCAGCGAGAACACTGAAGCTTTCTTT.

The chain carries TRBV12-2 and TRBJ1-1. TRBV12-2 is deemed a pseudogene. This CDR3 comprises 17 residues. CDR3 bases: TGTGCAAGTCGCTTAACTGGTTTCGGAGGGTTCAACACTGAAGCTTTCTTT. This codes for CASRLTGFGGFNTEAFF.

This sequence joins TRBV5-1 and TRBJ1-2; 7 nucleotides match TRBD1. Germline lookup yields CDR1 SGHRS and CDR2 YFSETQ. Losses at the gene ends were 2 bases for V and 6 bases for J; bases not matched to a gene: 4. The CDR3 has 13 amino acids. Here the CDR3 reads CASSLLTGNGYTF. The CDR3 nucleotides read TGCGCCAGCAGCTTATTGACAGGGAATGGCTACACCTTC. Drawing the rest from reference TRBV5-1 and TRBJ1-2, the complete variable domain is KAGVTQTPRYLIKTRGQQVTLSCSPISGHRSVSWYQQTPGQGLQFLFEYFSETQRNKGNFPGRFSGRQFSNSRSEMNVSTLELGDSALYLCASSLLTGNGYTFGSGTRLTVV.

The chain uses TRBV6-1 and TRBJ2-1; 9 nucleotides align to TRBD1. The germline CDR1 and CDR2 sequences are MNHNS and SASEGT. V lost 2 bases, J lost 7 bases, and 12 bases stayed unmatched. The CDR3 runs to 17 residues. The CDR3 protein is CASSEFHSGQGNNEQFF. CDR3 bases: TGTGCCAGCAGTGAATTCCACTCGGGACAGGGCAATAATGAGCAGTTCTTC.

This chain joins TRBV28 and TRBJ1-3, with D hard to call. There are 16 residues in the CDR3. CDR1 and CDR2 from the germline V gene are MDHEN and SYDVKM. V was pared by 2 bases and J by 4 bases, with 15 bases between. The CDR3 protein is CASSLVRPVRGNTIYF. CDR3 DNA sequence: TGTGCCAGCAGTTTAGTACGTCCTGTTAGGGGAAACACCATATATTTT.

V and J are TRBV28 and TRBJ2-1; D is uncertain. The ends were cut back, 4 bases at V and 6 bases at J, with 10 bases in the middle. This CDR3 has 13 residues. Germline V lookup: CDR1 MDHEN, CDR2 SYDVKM. DNA for the CDR3: TGTGCCAGCAGTTCCCCCAGAACCAATGAGCAGTTCTTC. Its translation is CASSSPRTNEQFF.

This chain links TRBV6-1 with TRBJ2-2; 8 bases line up with TRBD1. The CDR3 spans 14 residues. Germline lookup yields CDR1 MNHNS and CDR2 SASEGT. J lost 6 bases, V lost 8 bases, and 8 bases had no gene match. CDR3 protein: CASQPTGVAGELFF. CDR3 in DNA: TGTGCCAGCCAACCGACAGGGGTGGCCGGGGAGCTGTTTTTT.

V usage is TRBV11-2 and J usage is TRBJ2-5; D remains unclear. Between the trimmed V and J ends, which lost 5 bases and 13 bases, there was a span of 17 bases. There are 12 residues in the CDR3. Germline V lookup: CDR1 SGHAT, CDR2 FQNNGV. CDR3 bases: TGTGCCAGCAGCCTCCGTGGGGTGACGTGGTACTTC. Protein sequence: CASSLRGVTWYF.

In the case of this clone: Other nucleotide sequences from this sample produce the same CDR3. The genes are TRBV9 and TRBJ1-3; unclear D gene. Trimming removed 0 bases at V and 0 bases at J, with 7 bases between. The CDR3 covers 15 residues. CDR1 and CDR2 (germline): SGDLS, YYNGEE. This CDR3 is CASSVGDYSGNTIYF. The CDR3 DNA sequence: TGTGCCAGCAGCGTAGGTGATTACTCTGGAAACACCATATATTTT.

The chain couples TRBV5-4 to TRBJ2-1; the D gene is possibly TRBD1 (5 bases). Between the trimmed V and J ends, which lost 1 base and 0 bases, there was a span of 8 bases. Per the germline V gene, CDR1 is SGHNT and CDR2 is YYREEE (reference sequence). There are 15 residues in the CDR3. The CDR3 region has the DNA TGTGCCAGCAGCTTGCCAGGGCTCTCCTACAATGAGCAGTTCTTC. Translated: CASSLPGLSYNEQFF. Full variable domain (missing parts from reference TRBV5-4 and TRBJ2-1): ETGVTQSPTHLIKTRGQQVTLRCSSQSGHNTVSWYQQALGQGPQFIFQYYREEENGRGNFPPRFSGLQFPNYSSELNVNALELDDSALYLCASSLPGLSYNEQFFGPGTRLTVL.

Comment on this clone: At the DNA level, this CDR3 is encoded by other sequences in the same sample as well. This rearrangement joins TRBV9 to TRBJ2-1, with TRBD2 matching 9 bases. The CDR3 covers 15 residues. Germline V lookup: CDR1 SGDLS, CDR2 YYNGEE. V lost 2 bases, J lost 3 bases, and 3 bases stayed unmatched. CDR3 coding DNA: TGTGCCAGCAGCGTCTTAGCGGGGGACTACAATGAGCAGTTCTTC. It yields the protein CASSVLAGDYNEQFF.

The chain recombines TRBV6-6 with TRBJ2-7; 7 bases are shared with TRBD2. J gave up 3 bases and V 5 bases, and 7 bases lay outside the gene matches. The germline V gene has CDR1 MNHNY and CDR2 SVGAGI (reference sequence). The CDR3 is 14 amino acids. The CDR3 bases are TGTGCCAGCAGTGCGGGGGTTGGGGTCTACGAGCAGTACTTC. It translates to CASSAGVGVYEQYF.

The chain combines TRBV6-4 with TRBJ2-3; 8 nucleotides agree with TRBD2. The CDR3 totals 15 residues. J gave up 3 bases and V 4 bases, and 6 bases lay outside the gene matches. Germline V gene lookup returns CDR1 MRHNA and CDR2 SNTAGT. DNA of the CDR3: TGTGCCAGCAGTGCTTTCCCGGGAGGGACAGATACGCAGTATTTT. Translation gives CASSAFPGGTDTQYF.

This rearrangement joins TRBV27 to TRBJ2-1, with TRBD1 matching over 11 bases. The CDR3 loop spans 19 amino acids. CDR1 is MNHEY, CDR2 SMNVEV, per germline (reference sequence). Trimming removed 7 bases from V and 8 bases from J; junction bases left unmatched: 22. The CDR3 DNA reads TGTGCCAGCAACTTTATCGAAGGCCGGGACAGGGGGGCCGAGGATGAGCAGTTCTTC. Its translation is CASNFIEGRDRGAEDEQFF.

This chain uses TRBV10-3 with TRBJ1-5; perhaps TRBD1 as D (5 bases). This CDR3 comprises 15 residues. V was clipped by 6 bases and J by 0 bases, with 12 bases between them. The germline V gene encodes CDR1 ENHRY and CDR2 SYGVKD. The DNA of the CDR3 is TGTGCCATCAGGCAGGGCTTCGATAGCAATCAGCCCCAGCATTTT. It codes for CAIRQGFDSNQPQHF.

This sequence joins TRBV4-2 and TRBJ1-1; a possible D gene is TRBD1 (5 bases). This CDR3 contains 14 residues. Germline V CDR1 and CDR2: LGHNA, YNFKEQ. Trimming took 3 bases from V and 10 from J, leaving 18 bases between them. This CDR3 is CASSHRGLTASAFF. The CDR3 DNA follows: TGTGCCAGCAGCCATCGGGGATTGACAGCCTCAGCTTTCTTT.

The genes are TRBV4-1 and TRBJ2-1; 7 nucleotides align to TRBD2. Germline V gene sequence: CDR1 MGHRA, CDR2 YSYEKL. V lost 1 base to trimming and J lost 8 bases; unmatched junction nucleotides: 5. CDR3 length: 14 residues. DNA for the CDR3: TGCGCCAGCAGCCAAGCGGGAGGAAGGTATGAGCAGTTCTTC. Its protein is CASSQAGGRYEQFF.

The CDR3 nucleotides read TGCGCCAGCAGCCTGTCAGAGGGGGAAAACTATGGCTACACCTTC. This translates into CASSLSEGENYGYTF. J is TRBJ1-2 and V is TRBV5-1; possible D gene TRBD1, 6 bases. The CDR3 loop spans 15 amino acids. Looked up from germline, CDR1 is SGHRS and CDR2 is YFSETQ. V dropped 4 bases and J dropped 2 bases, with 15 bases sitting between them.

The V gene is TRBV6-5, the J gene TRBJ1-6, with TRBD1 as a possible D gene (5 bases). The CDR3 is 16 amino acids. Deletions cut 4 bases from V and 0 bases from J, with 10 bases between. Germline CDR1 MNHEY, CDR2 SVGAGI. The CDR3 DNA reads TGTGCCAGCAGTTCGGACACGAGCTCCTATAATTCACCCCTCCACTTT. It codes for CASSSDTSSYNSPLHF.

J is TRBJ2-1 and V is TRBV4-1; D may be TRBD2 (6 bases). The CDR3 length is 16 residues. Germline V gives CDR1 MGHRA, CDR2 YSYEKL. The germline V and J ends were trimmed by 5 bases and 5 bases, with 19 bases remaining between them. In DNA form, the CDR3 reads TGCGCCAGCAGCTCGTACGAGGGAGGACCGAACAATGAGCAGTTCTTC. It specifies CASSSYEGGPNNEQFF.

The rearrangement joins TRBV2 to TRBJ2-1; D is uncertain. CDR1 SNHLY and CDR2 FYNNEI come from the germline V gene. This CDR3 is built from 15 residues. V gave up 6 bases and J gave up 0 bases, with 12 bases separating them. In nucleotides, the CDR3 is TGTGCCAGCAGACCGACTTCCAGCTCCTACAATGAGCAGTTCTTC. This translates into CASRPTSSSYNEQFF.

The chain recombines TRBV5-8 with TRBJ2-3; possible D gene TRBD2, 5 bases. V lost 6 bases and J 0 bases, leaving 17 bases between the germline ends. The CDR3 spans 16 residues. CDR1 SGHTS and CDR2 YDEGEE come from the germline V gene. The CDR3 loop is CASIAKERPSTDTQYF. As DNA, the CDR3 is TGTGCCAGCATAGCCAAAGAGCGGCCAAGCACAGATACGCAGTATTTT.

V usage is TRBV19 and J usage is TRBJ2-2; 8 bases are shared with TRBD1. The CDR3 covers 16 residues. V lost 7 bases to trimming and J lost 7 bases; unmatched junction nucleotides: 14. Germline V lookup: CDR1 LNHDA, CDR2 SQIVND (reference sequence). CDR3 sequence (DNA): TGTGCCAGTACCCTAACTGGGACAGGAGGGTTCGGGGAGCTGTTTTTT. Its translation is CASTLTGTGGFGELFF.